The next 7 T cell receptor beta chains were all read from a single sample in a study of blood T cell repertoires in COVID-19. Produced via immunoSEQ multiplex PCR; TCRdb's table is partial and in-frame only. This repertoire shows some 200,000 clones, about 86% found once; its top ten account for approximately 7.6%. The sample taken for sequencing was PBMCs or T cells enriched from blood (not recorded which). These receptor sequences come from a man aged 40-49 years who had recovered from COVID-19.

The chain is built from TRBV2 and TRBJ1-1; 9 bases map to TRBD1. This CDR3 is 13 amino acids long. V lost 7 bases, J lost 8 bases, and 8 bases stayed unmatched. Germline V CDR1 and CDR2: SNHLY, FYNNEI. CDR3 in amino acids: CASTRTGVWEAFF. Written as DNA, the CDR3 is TGTGCCAGCACCAGGACAGGGGTTTGGGAAGCTTTCTTT.

The V and J genes are TRBV28 and TRBJ2-3, with 8 bases matching TRBD2. There are 15 residues in the CDR3. The junction had 11 bases not matched to a gene; V was cut back by 6 bases and J by 6 bases. Germline V gene sequence: CDR1 MDHEN, CDR2 SYDVKM. The CDR3 is CASRESGGSTDTQYF. Here the CDR3 DNA reads TGTGCCAGCAGGGAGAGCGGGGGTTCAACGGATACGCAGTATTTT.

This clone appeared a single time. This rearrangement joins TRBV29-1 to TRBJ1-2; 7 bases align to TRBD1. This CDR3 is built from 14 residues. CDR1 and CDR2 (germline): SQVTM, ANQGSEA. J was trimmed by 4 bases and V by 4 bases; bases with no gene match: 9. This CDR3 is CSVGETGTAYGYTF. The CDR3 DNA is TGCAGCGTTGGGGAGACCGGGACAGCCTATGGCTACACCTTC.

This clone was detected many times. The genes are TRBV3-1 (or the pseudogene TRBV3-2) and TRBJ1-1, with 12 nucleotides matching TRBD1. CDR3 length: 17 amino acids. With 0 bases clipped from V and 2 bases from J, the junction kept 4 bases outside the gene matches. Germline V lookup: CDR1 LGHDT, CDR2 YNNKEL (reference sequence). CDR3 in amino acids: CASSQDGTGGLNTEAFF. The CDR3 coding sequence is TGTGCCAGCAGCCAAGATGGGACAGGGGGCCTCAACACTGAAGCTTTCTTT.

Regarding this clone: At the DNA level, this CDR3 is encoded by other sequences in the same sample as well. The CDR3 reads CASSQGRGGNQPQHF. The DNA for the CDR3 is TGTGCCAGCAGCCAGGGGCGGGGGGGCAATCAGCCCCAGCATTTT. V and J are TRBV3-1 (or the pseudogene TRBV3-2) and TRBJ1-5; a weak D match, TRBD1 (5 bases). The CDR3 consists of 15 residues. CDR1 and CDR2 from the germline V gene are LGHDT and YNNKEL (reference sequence). With 3 bases removed from V and 2 bases from J, the gap between germline ends came to 11 bases.

The genes are TRBV11-2 and TRBJ1-3; D call uncertain. Germline CDR1 SGHAT, CDR2 FQNNGV. This CDR3 contains 14 residues. Trimming removed 0 bases from V and 4 bases from J, with 7 bases in between. CDR3 DNA: TGTGCCAGCAGCTTAGAGAGATACGGAAACACCATATATTTT. Its protein product is CASSLERYGNTIYF.

This chain links TRBV5-4 with TRBJ2-7; 10 bases match TRBD2. This CDR3 region has 15 residues. The germline V gene encodes CDR1 SGHNT and CDR2 YYREEE (reference sequence). With 0 bases clipped from V and 5 bases from J, the junction kept 5 bases outside the gene matches. The CDR3 bases are TGTGCCAGCAGCTTGGTGCTAGCGGGGGTCGACGAGCAGTACTTC. It encodes CASSLVLAGVDEQYF. The full variable domain, its missing parts supplied by reference TRBV5-4 and TRBJ2-7, is ETGVTQSPTHLIKTRGQQVTLRCSSQSGHNTVSWYQQALGQGPQFIFQYYREEENGRGNFPPRFSGLQFPNYSSELNVNALELDDSALYLCASSLVLAGVDEQYFGPGTRLTVT.